Following are 28 T cell receptor beta chains from one sample sequenced in a study of CD8+ T cells in alopecia areata. Extracted RNA was reverse transcribed into cDNA, the sequencing template. TCRdb's copy holds only in-frame clones and misses some; the assay was immunoSEQ multiplex PCR. The sample has 60,000 to 65,000 clones, 44% seen once. What was sequenced was NKG2D-low CD8+ T cells sorted from blood. The receptors were gathered from a human donor with alopecia areata.

This sequence joins TRBV12-5 and TRBJ2-1; 9 bases agree with TRBD1. The CDR3 covers 16 residues. V dropped 3 bases and J dropped 6; count of bases not matched to a gene: 9. CDR1 is LGHNT and CDR2 is FRNRAP in the germline V gene. The CDR3: CASGLQGDRVRNEQFF. The CDR3 bases are TGTGCTAGTGGTTTACAGGGGGACAGGGTTCGCAATGAGCAGTTCTTC.

V gene TRBV29-1 combines with J gene TRBJ2-1; TRBD1 agrees at 10 bases. Trimming at V came to 0 bases and at J to 3 bases, leaving 8 bases not matched to a gene. The CDR3 has 17 amino acids. Germline V gene lookup returns CDR1 SQVTM and CDR2 ANQGSEA. CDR3 bases: TGCAGCGTTGAAGATCCCTTGACAGGGGGCGTCTACAATGAGCAGTTCTTC. Translation: CSVEDPLTGGVYNEQFF.

The rearrangement joins TRBV7-2 to TRBJ2-2, with 12 nucleotides matching TRBD1. Trimming cost V 2 bases and J 7 bases; bases outside gene matches: 14. The CDR3 loop spans 19 amino acids. Per the germline V gene, CDR1 is SGHTA and CDR2 is FQGNSA. The CDR3 sequence is CASSLKLIRDRGHGGELFF. The CDR3 DNA sequence: TGTGCCAGCAGCTTAAAACTGATAAGGGACAGGGGGCATGGCGGGGAGCTGTTTTTT.

This clone was detected only a few times. The J gene is TRBJ2-7, the V gene TRBV7-9; 10 bases agree with TRBD2. This CDR3 has 16 amino acids. CDR1 SEHNR and CDR2 FQNEAQ come from the germline V gene (reference sequence). Germline trimming cut 5 bases from V and 2 bases from J; bases unmatched to any gene: 9. The CDR3 loop reads CASSHEMGLATYEQYF. In DNA form, the CDR3 reads TGTGCCAGCAGCCATGAGATGGGACTAGCGACCTACGAGCAGTACTTC.

This clone was counted only a few times. The J gene is TRBJ2-3, the V gene TRBV7-3; 7 nucleotides match TRBD2. V shed 1 base, J shed 6 bases, and the junction held 4 bases outside the gene matches. Germline V gene sequence: CDR1 SGHTA, CDR2 FQGTGA. The CDR3 runs to 14 residues. CDR3 DNA: TGTGCCAGCAGCTTAAGGGACTACATGGATACGCAGTATTTT. It encodes CASSLRDYMDTQYF.

This rearrangement joins TRBV7-6 to TRBJ1-5; tentatively, D is TRBD1 (6 bases). This CDR3 contains 17 residues. CDR1 SGHVS and CDR2 FNYEAQ come from the germline V gene. The ends were cut back, 0 bases at V and 6 bases at J, with 18 bases in the middle. The CDR3 DNA follows: TGTGCCAGCAGCTTAGCGCAGGCAGGGGAGTATGGTCAGCCCCAGCATTTT. It is translated as CASSLAQAGEYGQPQHF.

The V call is TRBV27, the J call TRBJ2-1; TRBD1 matches at 8 bases. After removal of 2 bases from V and 7 bases from J, the junction contained 4 bases not matched to a gene. Germline V lookup: CDR1 MNHEY, CDR2 SMNVEV (reference sequence). The length of the CDR3 is 14 residues. This CDR3 is CASSLGQGANEQFF. CDR3 bases: TGTGCCAGCAGTTTAGGCCAGGGGGCGAATGAGCAGTTCTTC.

The J gene is TRBJ2-7, the V gene TRBV13, with 10 bases that match TRBD2. The germline gives CDR1 PRHDT, CDR2 FYEKMQ (reference sequence). The V gene end was trimmed by 4 bases and the J gene end by 2 bases; junction bases not matched to a gene: 8. CDR3 length: 16 residues. This chain's CDR3 is CASSSTTSGHTYEQYF. The CDR3, as DNA: TGTGCCAGCAGCTCTACGACTAGCGGGCATACCTACGAGCAGTACTTC. The whole variable domain, remainder taken from reference TRBV13 and TRBJ2-7, is AAGVIQSPRHLIKEKRETATLKCYPIPRHDTVYWYQQGPGQDPQFLISFYEKMQSDKGSIPDRFSAQQFSDYHSELNMSSLELGDSALYFCASSSTTSGHTYEQYFGPGTRLTVT.

This chain uses TRBV7-9 with TRBJ2-3, with TRBD2 identical over 12 bases. Per the germline V gene, CDR1 is SEHNR and CDR2 is FQNEAQ (reference sequence). Germline trimming cut 5 bases from V and 6 bases from J; bases unmatched to any gene: 6. This CDR3 is 15 amino acids long. The DNA of the CDR3 is TGTGCCAGCAGCCGCACAACTAGCGGGGGGGATACGCAGTATTTT. The encoded protein is CASSRTTSGGDTQYF.

To note about this clone: The sample contains more than one DNA sequence encoding this CDR3. This chain joins TRBV5-6 and TRBJ2-7, with D perhaps given as TRBD1 or TRBD2 (5 bases each). In germline, CDR1 is SGHDT, CDR2 YYEEEE. Trimming cost V 4 bases and J 4 bases, with 9 bases left between them. CDR3 length: 12 amino acids. The CDR3 coding sequence is TGTGCCAGCAGCACGGGACCATACGAGCAGTACTTC. It yields the protein CASSTGPYEQYF.

V and J are TRBV30 and TRBJ2-5, with D unclear. Germline V gene data show CDR1 as GTSNPN and CDR2 as SVGIG (reference sequence). This CDR3 has 14 amino acids. With 0 bases removed from V and 2 bases from J, the gap between germline ends came to 10 bases. The CDR3 sequence is CAWSVAAPQETQYF. DNA of the CDR3: TGTGCCTGGAGTGTCGCTGCGCCTCAAGAGACCCAGTACTTC.

Regarding this clone: Other DNA sequences in this specimen translate into the identical CDR3. V gene TRBV27 combines with J gene TRBJ2-2, with D uncertain. The CDR3 loop spans 14 amino acids. Germline V lookup: CDR1 MNHEY, CDR2 SMNVEV (reference sequence). Trimming cost V 2 bases and J 5 bases, with 9 bases left between them. The chain's CDR3 is CASSLRTGTGELFF. CDR3 sequence (DNA): TGTGCCAGCAGTTTAAGAACTGGTACCGGGGAGCTGTTTTTT.

V and J are TRBV29-1 and TRBJ2-1; perhaps D is TRBD1 or TRBD2 (5 bases each). CDR3 length: 12 amino acids. The V end was cut by 6 bases, the J end by 1 base, with 7 bases between. Germline V CDR1 and CDR2: SQVTM, ANQGSEA. The CDR3: CSVRESYNEQFF. The CDR3, as DNA: TGCAGCGTCAGGGAGTCCTACAATGAGCAGTTCTTC.

The chain joins TRBV29-1 to TRBJ1-2; 9 nucleotides align to TRBD1. The V and J ends lost 4 bases and 10 bases, in that order; junction bases with no gene match: 4. The CDR3 spans 11 residues. CDR1 SQVTM and CDR2 ANQGSEA come from the germline V gene. As DNA, the CDR3 is TGCAGCGTTGGGACAGGGGCCCTCTACACCTTC. Encoded protein: CSVGTGALYTF.

This clone was seen only a few times. This chain links TRBV27 with TRBJ2-5; 11 bases fit TRBD2. Near its end, the DNA agrees better with TRBJ2-7, so the J call may be wrong. Germline V CDR1 and CDR2: MNHEY, SMNVEV (reference sequence). The CDR3 sequence is 15 residues long. CDR3 amino acids: CASSFYSGRGYEQYF. Written as DNA, the CDR3 is TGTGCCAGCAGTTTTTATAGCGGGAGGGGTTACGAGCAGTACTTC.

This clone has only a few counts. V and J are TRBV2 and TRBJ2-1; D remains ambiguous. Germline V gene sequence: CDR1 SNHLY, CDR2 FYNNEI. The CDR3 loop spans 10 amino acids. Trimming took off 4 bases at V and 8 bases at J, with 3 bases between the two ends. CDR3 sequence (DNA): TGTGCCAGCAGTGGGGATGAGCAGTTCTTC. This encodes CASSGDEQFF.

V gene TRBV29-1 combines with J gene TRBJ2-7; no definite D call. Germline-derived CDR1 and CDR2 are SQVTM and ANQGSEA. Trimming left V 3 bases short and J 2 bases short, with 8 bases between. The CDR3 extends over 12 amino acids. CDR3 sequence reads: CSVEGSTYEQYF. In DNA, the CDR3 is TGCAGCGTTGAGGGCAGCACCTACGAGCAGTACTTC.

The V call is TRBV15, the J call TRBJ1-4; possibly TRBD1 for D (6 bases). Germline assignment: CDR1 LNHNV and CDR2 YYDKDF (reference sequence). The CDR3 runs to 16 residues. V was clipped by 9 bases and J by 7 bases, with 24 bases between them. The DNA for the CDR3 is TGTGCCACTTCGGGGGGCAGGGGCCCAGTTGGTGAAAAACTGTTTTTT. It yields the protein CATSGGRGPVGEKLFF.

This sequence joins TRBV5-4 and TRBJ2-1; 9 bases are a match to TRBD2. The length of the CDR3 is 15 residues. With 2 bases clipped from V and 0 bases from J, the junction kept 0 bases outside the gene matches. CDR1 is SGHNT and CDR2 is YYREEE in the germline V gene (reference sequence). DNA for the CDR3: TGTGCCAGCAGCTTTAGCGGGAGCTCCTACAATGAGCAGTTCTTC. Translation gives CASSFSGSSYNEQFF.

The chain uses TRBV28 and TRBJ2-1; D ambiguous. V was pared by 7 bases and J by 5 bases, with 15 bases between. Germline V lookup: CDR1 MDHEN, CDR2 SYDVKM. This CDR3 is built from 14 residues. CDR3 DNA sequence: TGTGCCAGCACAACTTGGCTAGATAACAATGAGCAGTTCTTC. It codes for CASTTWLDNNEQFF.

The chain is built from TRBV7-8 and TRBJ1-1; D perhaps matches TRBD1 (6 bases). V lost 5 bases and J lost 2, with 15 bases in between. CDR3 size: 15 residues. From germline, CDR1 is SGHVS and CDR2 FQNEAQ. CDR3 bases: TGTGCCAGCAGCCCGCGAGACAGGAGAAACACTGAAGCTTTCTTT. This codes for CASSPRDRRNTEAFF. The full variable domain, with the rest looked up from reference TRBV7-8 and TRBJ1-1, is GAGVSQSPRYKVAKRGQDVALRCDPISGHVSLFWYQQALGQGPEFLTYFQNEAQLDKSGLPSDRFFAERPEGSVSTLKIQRTQQEDSAVYLCASSPRDRRNTEAFFGQGTRLTVV.

This clone came up a few times. This chain links TRBV4-1 with TRBJ2-1; D not certain. CDR3 length equals 12 residues. V was trimmed by 4 bases and J by 5 bases, leaving 6 bases between them. The germline gives CDR1 MGHRA, CDR2 YSYEKL. The CDR3 nucleotides read TGCGCCAGCAGCCTCATCCACAATGAGCAGTTCTTC. It yields the protein CASSLIHNEQFF.

The chain joins TRBV6-5 to TRBJ1-2; D may be TRBD1 (6 bases). V was cut by 0 bases and J by 4 bases, with 9 bases left in between. Germline CDR1 MNHEY, CDR2 SVGAGI. The CDR3 covers 14 residues. The DNA for the CDR3 is TGTGCCAGCAGTTACTCGGGGGCGGCCTATGGCTACACCTTC. Protein sequence: CASSYSGAAYGYTF.

Written as DNA, the CDR3 is TGTGCCAGCAGCTTGGACCCTGAGGGTTTGTGGTATGGCTACACCTTC. Translation: CASSLDPEGLWYGYTF. The chain joins TRBV5-5 to TRBJ1-2; D not certain. The length of the CDR3 is 16 residues. CDR1 is SGHKS and CDR2 is YYEKEE in the germline V gene (reference sequence). With 0 bases removed from V and 5 bases from J, the gap between germline ends came to 17 bases.

The gene calls are TRBV5-6 and TRBJ1-1, with D unresolved. CDR1 is SGHDT and CDR2 is YYEEEE in the germline V gene. The CDR3 is made up of 15 amino acids. V was clipped by 6 bases and J by 0 bases, with 15 bases between them. CDR3 sequence (DNA): TGTGCCAGCACCGAACTGGGGATTGTGAACACTGAAGCTTTCTTT. Protein: CASTELGIVNTEAFF.

V and J are TRBV4-1 and TRBJ1-2, with TRBD1 matching 8 bases. CDR1 and CDR2 from the germline V gene are MGHRA and YSYEKL. With 4 bases clipped from V and 6 bases from J, the junction kept 7 bases outside the gene matches. This CDR3 region has 14 residues. CDR3 nucleotides: TGCGCCAGCAGCCCCTTCCCGGGACAGGATGGCTACACCTTC. It translates to CASSPFPGQDGYTF.

This clone was counted only a few times. The chain employs TRBV7-9 and TRBJ1-5; the D gene is possibly TRBD1 (6 bases). The CDR3 length is 14 residues. The V gene's germline CDR1 is SEHNR and CDR2 FQNEAQ (reference sequence). Trimming left V 5 bases short and J 3 bases short, with 11 bases between. CDR3 region: CASSRGQNNQPQHF. CDR3 nucleotides: TGTGCCAGCAGCCGCGGACAGAACAATCAGCCCCAGCATTTT.

V and J are TRBV9 and TRBJ2-3, with D unresolved. From germline, CDR1 is SGDLS and CDR2 YYNGEE. The CDR3 is 13 amino acids. V lost 0 bases, J lost 3 bases, and 5 bases lay in between. The CDR3 spells CASSVAFTDTQYF. As DNA, the CDR3 is TGTGCCAGCAGCGTAGCGTTTACAGATACGCAGTATTTT.